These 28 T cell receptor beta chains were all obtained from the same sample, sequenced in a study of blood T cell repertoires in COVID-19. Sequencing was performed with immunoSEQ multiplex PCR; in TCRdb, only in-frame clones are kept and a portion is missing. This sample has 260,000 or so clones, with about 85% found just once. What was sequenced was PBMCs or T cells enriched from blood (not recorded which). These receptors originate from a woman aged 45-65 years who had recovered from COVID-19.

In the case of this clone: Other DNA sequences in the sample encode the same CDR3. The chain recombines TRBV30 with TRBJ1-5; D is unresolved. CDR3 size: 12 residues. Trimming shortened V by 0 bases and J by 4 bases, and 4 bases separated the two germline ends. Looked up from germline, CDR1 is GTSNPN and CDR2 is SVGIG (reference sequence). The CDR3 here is CAWSVQNQPQHF. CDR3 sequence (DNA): TGTGCCTGGAGTGTGCAGAATCAGCCCCAGCATTTT.

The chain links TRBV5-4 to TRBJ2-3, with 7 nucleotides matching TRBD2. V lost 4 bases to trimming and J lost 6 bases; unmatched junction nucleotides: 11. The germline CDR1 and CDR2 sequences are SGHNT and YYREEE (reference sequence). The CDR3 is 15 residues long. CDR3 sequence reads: CASSPSGELRDTQYF. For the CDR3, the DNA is TGTGCCAGCAGCCCCAGCGGGGAGCTCAGGGATACGCAGTATTTT.

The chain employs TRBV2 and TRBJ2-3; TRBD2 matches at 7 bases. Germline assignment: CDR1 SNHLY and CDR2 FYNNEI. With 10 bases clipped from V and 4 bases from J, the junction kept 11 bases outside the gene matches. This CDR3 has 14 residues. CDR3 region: CANGQRDGSDTQYF. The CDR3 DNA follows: TGTGCCAATGGCCAGCGGGACGGGTCAGATACGCAGTATTTT.

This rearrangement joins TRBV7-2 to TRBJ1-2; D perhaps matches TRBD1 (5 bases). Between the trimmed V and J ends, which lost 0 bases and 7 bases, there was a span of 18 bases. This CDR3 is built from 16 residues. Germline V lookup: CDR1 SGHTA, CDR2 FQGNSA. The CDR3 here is CASSLALDSALGGYTF. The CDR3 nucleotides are TGTGCCAGCAGCTTAGCGCTAGACAGCGCCCTGGGTGGCTACACCTTC.

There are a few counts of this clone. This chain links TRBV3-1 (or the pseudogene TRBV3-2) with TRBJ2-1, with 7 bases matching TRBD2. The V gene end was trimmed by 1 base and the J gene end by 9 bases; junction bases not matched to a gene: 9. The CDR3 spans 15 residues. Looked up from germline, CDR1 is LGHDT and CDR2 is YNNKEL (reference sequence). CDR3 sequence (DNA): TGTGCCAGCAGCCAAGGGGGGGGGTACTGGGTTGAGCAGTTCTTC. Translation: CASSQGGGYWVEQFF.

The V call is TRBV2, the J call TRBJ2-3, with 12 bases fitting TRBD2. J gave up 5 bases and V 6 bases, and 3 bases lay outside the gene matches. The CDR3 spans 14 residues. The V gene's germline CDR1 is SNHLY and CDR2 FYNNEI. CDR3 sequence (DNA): TGTGCCAGCAGGGTGACTAGCGGGGGAGATACGCAGTATTTT. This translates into CASRVTSGGDTQYF.

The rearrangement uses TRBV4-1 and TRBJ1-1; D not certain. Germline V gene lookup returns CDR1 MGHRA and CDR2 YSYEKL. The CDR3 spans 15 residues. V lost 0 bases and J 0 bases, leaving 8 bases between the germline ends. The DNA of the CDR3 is TGCGCCAGCAGCCAAGAACCCCAGTTGAACACTGAAGCTTTCTTT. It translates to CASSQEPQLNTEAFF.

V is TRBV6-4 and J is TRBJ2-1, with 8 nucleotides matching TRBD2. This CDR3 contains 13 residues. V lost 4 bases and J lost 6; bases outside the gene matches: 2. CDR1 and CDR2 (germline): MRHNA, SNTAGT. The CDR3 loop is CASSALAGNEQFF. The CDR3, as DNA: TGTGCCAGCAGTGCCCTAGCGGGCAATGAGCAGTTCTTC.

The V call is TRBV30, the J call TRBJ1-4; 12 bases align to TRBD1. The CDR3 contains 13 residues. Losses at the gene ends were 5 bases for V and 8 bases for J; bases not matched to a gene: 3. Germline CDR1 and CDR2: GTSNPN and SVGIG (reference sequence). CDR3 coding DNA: TGTGCCTGGCACGGGACAGGGGGCGAAAAACTGTTTTTT. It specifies CAWHGTGGEKLFF.

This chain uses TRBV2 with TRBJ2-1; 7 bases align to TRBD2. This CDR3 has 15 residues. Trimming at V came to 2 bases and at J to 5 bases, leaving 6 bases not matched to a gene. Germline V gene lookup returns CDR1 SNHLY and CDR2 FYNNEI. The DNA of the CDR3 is TGTGCCAGCAGTGAACTTCTAGCGGCCAACAATGAGCAGTTCTTC. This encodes CASSELLAANNEQFF.

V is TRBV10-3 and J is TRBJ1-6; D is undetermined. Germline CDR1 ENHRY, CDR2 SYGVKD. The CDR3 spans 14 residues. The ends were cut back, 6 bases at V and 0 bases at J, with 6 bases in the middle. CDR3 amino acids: CAISVLSYNSPLHF. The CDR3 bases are TGTGCCATCAGCGTCCTCTCCTATAATTCACCCCTCCACTTT.

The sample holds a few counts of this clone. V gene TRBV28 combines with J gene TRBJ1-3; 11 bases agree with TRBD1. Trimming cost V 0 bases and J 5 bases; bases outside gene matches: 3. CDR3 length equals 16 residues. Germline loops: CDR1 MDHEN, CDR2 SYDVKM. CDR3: CASSLWGTGGRNTIYF. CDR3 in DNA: TGTGCCAGCAGTTTATGGGGGACAGGGGGACGAAACACCATATATTTT.

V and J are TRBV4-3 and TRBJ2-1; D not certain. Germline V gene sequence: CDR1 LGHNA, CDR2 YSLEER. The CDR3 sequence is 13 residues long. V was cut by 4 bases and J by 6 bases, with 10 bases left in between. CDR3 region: CASSPLIGNEQFF. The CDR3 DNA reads TGCGCCAGCAGCCCCTTAATCGGCAATGAGCAGTTCTTC.

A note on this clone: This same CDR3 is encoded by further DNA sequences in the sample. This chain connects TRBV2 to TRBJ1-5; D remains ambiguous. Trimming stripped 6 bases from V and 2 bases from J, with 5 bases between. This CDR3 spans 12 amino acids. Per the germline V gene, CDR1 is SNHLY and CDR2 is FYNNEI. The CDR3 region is CASRAGNQPQHF. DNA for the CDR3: TGTGCCAGCAGGGCCGGCAATCAGCCCCAGCATTTT.

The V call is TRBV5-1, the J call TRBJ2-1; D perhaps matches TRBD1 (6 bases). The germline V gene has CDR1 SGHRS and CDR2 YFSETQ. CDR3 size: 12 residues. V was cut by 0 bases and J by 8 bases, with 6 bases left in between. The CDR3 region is CASSLDRDEQFF. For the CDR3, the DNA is TGCGCCAGCAGCTTGGACAGGGATGAGCAGTTCTTC.

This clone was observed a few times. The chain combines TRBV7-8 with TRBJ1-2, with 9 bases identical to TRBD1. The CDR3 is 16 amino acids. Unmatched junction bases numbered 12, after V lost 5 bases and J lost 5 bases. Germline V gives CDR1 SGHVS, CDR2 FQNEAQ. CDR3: CASSPRGTGQGYGYTF. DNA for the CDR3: TGTGCCAGCAGCCCTAGGGGGACAGGGCAGGGATATGGCTACACCTTC.

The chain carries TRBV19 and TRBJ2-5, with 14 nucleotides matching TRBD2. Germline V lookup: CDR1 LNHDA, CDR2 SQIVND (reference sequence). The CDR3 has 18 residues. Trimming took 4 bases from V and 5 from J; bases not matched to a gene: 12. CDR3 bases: TGTGCCAGTAGTAGAGGACTAGCGGGAGGCTTCCCTTCGGAGACCCAGTACTTC. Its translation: CASSRGLAGGFPSETQYF.

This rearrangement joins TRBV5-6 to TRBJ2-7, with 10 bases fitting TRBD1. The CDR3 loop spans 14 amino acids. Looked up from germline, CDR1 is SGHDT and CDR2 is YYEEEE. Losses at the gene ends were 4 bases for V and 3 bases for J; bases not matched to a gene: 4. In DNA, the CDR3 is TGTGCCAGCAGCCACCGGGACAGGGGCTACGAGCAGTACTTC. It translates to CASSHRDRGYEQYF.

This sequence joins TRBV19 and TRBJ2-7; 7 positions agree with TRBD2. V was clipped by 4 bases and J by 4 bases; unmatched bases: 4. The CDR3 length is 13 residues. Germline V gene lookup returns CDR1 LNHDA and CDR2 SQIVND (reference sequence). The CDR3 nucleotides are TGTGCCAGTAGTAGCGGGAGTGGGTACGAGCAGTACTTC. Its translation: CASSSGSGYEQYF.

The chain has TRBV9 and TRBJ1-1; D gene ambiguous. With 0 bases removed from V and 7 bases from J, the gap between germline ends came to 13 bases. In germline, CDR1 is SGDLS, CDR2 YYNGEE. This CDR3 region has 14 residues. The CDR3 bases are TGTGCCAGCAGCGTAGGGGAGGGCAGGAGTGAAGCTTTCTTT. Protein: CASSVGEGRSEAFF.

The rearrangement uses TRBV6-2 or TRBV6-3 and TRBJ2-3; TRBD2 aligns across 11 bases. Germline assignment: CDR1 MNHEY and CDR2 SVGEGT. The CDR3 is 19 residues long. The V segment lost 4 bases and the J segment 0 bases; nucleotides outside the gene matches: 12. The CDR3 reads CASSWGVGGLAGSTDTQYF. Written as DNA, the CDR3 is TGTGCCAGCAGTTGGGGAGTAGGTGGACTAGCGGGCAGCACAGATACGCAGTATTTT.

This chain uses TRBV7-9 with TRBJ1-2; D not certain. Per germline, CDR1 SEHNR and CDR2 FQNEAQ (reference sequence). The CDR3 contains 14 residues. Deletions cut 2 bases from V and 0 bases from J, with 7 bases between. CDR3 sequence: CASSLSLANYGYTF. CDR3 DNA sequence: TGTGCCAGCAGCTTATCCCTAGCTAACTATGGCTACACCTTC.

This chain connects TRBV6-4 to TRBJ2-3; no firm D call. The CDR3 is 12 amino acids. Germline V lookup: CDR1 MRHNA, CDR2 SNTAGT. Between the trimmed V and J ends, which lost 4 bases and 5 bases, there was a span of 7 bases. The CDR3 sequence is CASSGPGDTQYF. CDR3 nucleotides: TGTGCCAGCAGTGGCCCAGGAGATACGCAGTATTTT.

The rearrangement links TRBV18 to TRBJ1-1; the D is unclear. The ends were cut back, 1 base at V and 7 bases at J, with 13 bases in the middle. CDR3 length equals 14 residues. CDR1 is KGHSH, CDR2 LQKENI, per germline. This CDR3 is CASSPRRTDVEAFF. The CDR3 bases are TGTGCCAGCTCACCACGAAGGACTGACGTTGAAGCTTTCTTT. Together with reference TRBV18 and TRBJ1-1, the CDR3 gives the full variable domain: NAGVMQNPRHLVRRRGQEARLRCSPMKGHSHVYWYRQLPEEGLKFMVYLQKENIIDESGMPKERFSAEFPKEGPSILRIQQVVRGDSAAYFCASSPRRTDVEAFFGQGTRLTVV.

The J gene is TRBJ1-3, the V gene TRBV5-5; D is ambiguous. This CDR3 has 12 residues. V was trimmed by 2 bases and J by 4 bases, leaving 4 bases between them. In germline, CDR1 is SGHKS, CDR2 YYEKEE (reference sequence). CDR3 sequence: CASSLQGNTIYF. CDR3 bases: TGTGCCAGCAGCTTACAAGGAAACACCATATATTTT.

The CDR3 protein is CASSLGGSNQPQHF. CDR3 nucleotides: TGTGCCAGCTCACTAGGGGGATCTAATCAGCCCCAGCATTTT. V is TRBV18 and J is TRBJ1-5; a weak D match, TRBD1 (6 bases). The CDR3 is 14 amino acids. Trimming stripped 4 bases from V and 4 bases from J, with 11 bases between. Germline loops: CDR1 KGHSH, CDR2 LQKENI.

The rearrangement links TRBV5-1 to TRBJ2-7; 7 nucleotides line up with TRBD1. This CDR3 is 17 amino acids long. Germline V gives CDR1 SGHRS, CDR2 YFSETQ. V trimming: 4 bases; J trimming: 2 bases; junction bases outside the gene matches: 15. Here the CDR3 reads CASSRSDGQALTYEQYF. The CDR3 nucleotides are TGCGCCAGCAGCCGGAGCGACGGACAGGCTCTAACCTACGAGCAGTACTTC.

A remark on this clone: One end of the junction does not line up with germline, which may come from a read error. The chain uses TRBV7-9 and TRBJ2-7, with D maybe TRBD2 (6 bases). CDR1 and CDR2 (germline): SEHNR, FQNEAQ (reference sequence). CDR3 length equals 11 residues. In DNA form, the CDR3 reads TGTGCCAGCAGCGCGGACTACCCTACGTGCTTC. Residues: CASSADYPTCF. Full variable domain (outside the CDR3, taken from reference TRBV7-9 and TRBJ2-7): DTGVSQNPRHKITKRGQNVTFRCDPISEHNRLYWYRQTLGQGPEFLTYFQNEAQLEKSRLLSDRFSAERPKGSFSTLEIQRTEQGDSAMYLCASSADYPTCFGPGTRLTVT.